The 8 T cell receptor beta chains listed next were all sequenced from one sample in a study of T cells in Graves' hyperthyroidism and ophthalmopathy. TCR beta CDR3 regions were amplified from RNA transcripts. HTBI primers were employed in a first-round RT-PCR of the TCR CDR3. One entry per CDR3 protein, called by TCRdb with MiXCR from the multiplex PCR reads. The sample lists 350,000 to 400,000 distinct CDR3 sequences, about 20% seen once, with 3.5% to 4% in the top ten. Material for sequencing was blood. These receptor sequences come from a young woman with Graves' hyperthyroidism.

The chain is built from TRBV18 and TRBJ1-5; D is possibly TRBD1 (5 bases). CDR1 and CDR2 from the germline V gene are KGHSH and LQKENI. V was cut by 3 bases and J by 5 bases, with 17 bases left in between. The CDR3 runs 16 residues. CDR3 in DNA: TGTGCCAGCTCACCGACCGTTCCCGGAGGGGATCAGCCCCAGCATTTT. Its protein is CASSPTVPGGDQPQHF.

This clonotype was seen ten or more times. The chain's CDR3 is CASSYFLGGTEAFF. CDR3 DNA sequence: TGTGCCAGCAGTTACTTTCTGGGCGGCACTGAAGCTTTCTTT. V and J are TRBV6-5 and TRBJ1-1, with D hard to call. The CDR3 runs 14 residues. V was trimmed by 1 base and J by 4 bases, leaving 10 bases between them. Germline values: CDR1 MNHEY, CDR2 SVGAGI.

This clonotype has a count of ten or more. V gene TRBV24-1 combines with J gene TRBJ2-6, with TRBD1 matching over 7 bases. Losses at the gene ends were 6 bases for V and 3 bases for J; bases not matched to a gene: 4. CDR3 size: 15 residues. Germline lookup yields CDR1 KGHDR and CDR2 SFDVKD. The CDR3 region has the DNA TGTGCCACCAGTCCAGGGGGTGGTGGGGCCAACGTCCTGACTTTC. Translation: CATSPGGGGANVLTF.

This clonotype was seen ten or more times. The chain couples TRBV19 to TRBJ2-6; possibly TRBD1 for D (7 bases). Germline assignment: CDR1 LNHDA and CDR2 SQIVND (reference sequence). This CDR3 has 20 residues. V was shortened by 0 bases and J by 0 bases, with 18 bases between the two germline ends. CDR3 loop: CASSIDVRRGTASGANVLTF. DNA of the CDR3: TGTGCCAGTAGTATAGATGTCCGCCGGGGGACAGCCTCTGGGGCCAACGTCCTGACTTTC. Based on the CDR3 plus reference TRBV19 and TRBJ2-6, the full variable domain is DGGITQSPKYLFRKEGQNVTLSCEQNLNHDAMYWYRQDPGQGLRLIYYSQIVNDFQKGDIAEGYSVSREKKESFPLTVTSAQKNPTAFYLCASSIDVRRGTASGANVLTFGAGSRLTVL.

A few counts support this clonotype. The chain has TRBV24-1 and TRBJ2-2; D remains unclear. Germline V lookup: CDR1 KGHDR, CDR2 SFDVKD. The CDR3 contains 12 residues. V was shortened by 7 bases and J by 5 bases, with 7 bases between the two germline ends. CDR3 sequence reads: CATSRWTGELFF. The CDR3 DNA follows: TGTGCCACCAGCCGGTGGACCGGGGAGCTGTTTTTT.

As concerns this clonotype: Possible read error: a much larger clone is one base away. The chain carries TRBV4-1 and TRBJ2-2, with D perhaps TRBD1 or TRBD2 (5 bases each). This CDR3 is 16 amino acids long. Germline loops: CDR1 MGHRA, CDR2 YSYEKL. CDR3 DNA sequence: TGCGCCAGCAGCCGTACGCCGGGACGTTCTACCGGGGAGCTGTGTTTT. Its protein product is CASSRTPGRSTGELCF.

The rearrangement uses TRBV12-3 or TRBV12-4 and TRBJ1-1; D remains unclear. The CDR3 loop spans 13 amino acids. Deletions cut 5 bases from V and 4 bases from J, with 11 bases between. CDR3: CASSLREVTEAFF. The CDR3 DNA sequence: TGTGCCAGCAGTCTGAGGGAGGTCACTGAAGCTTTCTTT.

In its sample, this clonotype was seen many times. The chain links TRBV28 to TRBJ2-7; the match to TRBD2 covers 14 bases. The CDR3 extends over 15 amino acids. V was pared by 6 bases and J by 4 bases, with 5 bases of the junction left unmatched. Germline loops: CDR1 MDHEN, CDR2 SYDVKM. CDR3 loop: CASRLGTSGGYEQYF. The CDR3 region has the DNA TGTGCCAGCAGGCTTGGGACTAGCGGGGGATACGAGCAGTACTTC.